These 22 T cell receptor beta chains were sequenced from one sample in a study of cytomegalovirus exposure and HLA in healthy donors. Both 60 Vbeta primers and 13 Jbeta primers went into the PCR. Assay: immunoSEQ multiplex PCR; the TCRdb copy retains only in-frame clones and omits some. This sample yields about 150,000 clones, of which approximately 80% are seen a single time; over 1.1% belongs to the top ten. Material: PBMCs. These receptors were collected from a male donor in good health and CMV-seronegative.

This clone was seen a handful of times. The genes are TRBV6-1 and TRBJ2-6; D is unresolved. Looked up from germline, CDR1 is MNHNS and CDR2 is SASEGT. The V and J ends lost 11 bases and 0 bases respectively, with 14 bases between them. This CDR3 comprises 15 residues. Here the CDR3 reads CAAHGQDSGANVLTF. The CDR3 DNA reads TGTGCCGCCCATGGTCAGGACTCTGGGGCCAACGTCCTGACTTTC.

The genes are TRBV29-1 and TRBJ2-1; maybe TRBD1 (5 bases). This CDR3 is 15 amino acids long. Germline-derived CDR1 and CDR2 are SQVTM and ANQGSEA. Deletions cut 3 bases from V and 1 base from J, with 13 bases between. CDR3: CSVEGLAGSYNEQFF. The CDR3 nucleotides read TGCAGCGTTGAGGGGTTGGCAGGGTCCTACAATGAGCAGTTCTTC.

The rearrangement joins TRBV18 to TRBJ2-3; 10 bases are shared with TRBD2. Germline trimming cut 4 bases from V and 0 bases from J; bases unmatched to any gene: 7. This CDR3 has 17 residues. Germline-derived CDR1 and CDR2 are KGHSH and LQKENI. CDR3 residues: CASSRETSGSSTDTQYF. The CDR3 bases are TGTGCCAGCTCACGGGAGACTAGCGGGTCTAGCACAGATACGCAGTATTTT. The full variable domain, its missing parts supplied by reference TRBV18 and TRBJ2-3, is NAGVMQNPRHLVRRRGQEARLRCSPMKGHSHVYWYRQLPEEGLKFMVYLQKENIIDESGMPKERFSAEFPKEGPSILRIQQVVRGDSAAYFCASSRETSGSSTDTQYFGPGTRLTVL.

This clone was detected a few times. This chain joins TRBV5-1 and TRBJ2-5, with 7 positions matching TRBD1. The ends lost 4 bases at V and 2 bases at J; junction bases unmatched: 2. The CDR3 is made up of 13 amino acids. Germline V gene lookup returns CDR1 SGHRS and CDR2 YFSETQ. CDR3: CASSRDSQETQYF. The CDR3, as DNA: TGCGCCAGCAGCAGGGACAGTCAAGAGACCCAGTACTTC.

The chain couples TRBV27 to TRBJ2-7, with a tentative D call TRBD1 (5 bases). Trimming took off 3 bases at V and 5 bases at J, with 14 bases between the two ends. Germline loops: CDR1 MNHEY, CDR2 SMNVEV (reference sequence). This CDR3 spans 14 amino acids. The CDR3 region has the DNA TGTGCCAGCAGTTTCCCCGGCAGGGTGGACGAGCAGTACTTC. Translated: CASSFPGRVDEQYF.

The gene calls are TRBV4-3 and TRBJ2-3; 9 nucleotides agree with TRBD2. The CDR3 covers 15 residues. Germline V gives CDR1 LGHNA, CDR2 YSLEER. V shed 6 bases, J shed 5 bases, and the junction held 9 bases outside the gene matches. The CDR3 protein is CASRVSGGGEDTQYF. In DNA, the CDR3 is TGCGCCAGCAGGGTTAGCGGGGGCGGAGAAGATACGCAGTATTTT.

The rearrangement uses TRBV7-8 and TRBJ1-1; a weak D match, TRBD1 (6 bases). The CDR3 has 13 amino acids. With 6 bases removed from V and 4 bases from J, the gap between germline ends came to 12 bases. Per germline, CDR1 SGHVS and CDR2 FQNEAQ. CDR3 protein: CASSSIRGTEAFF. CDR3 coding DNA: TGTGCCAGCAGTTCGATCAGGGGCACTGAAGCTTTCTTT.

The genes are TRBV5-4 and TRBJ1-2; no reliable D call. CDR3 length: 12 residues. Germline lookup yields CDR1 SGHNT and CDR2 YYREEE (reference sequence). Trimming shortened V by 4 bases and J by 8 bases, and 12 bases separated the two germline ends. CDR3 protein: CASSADIGGYTF. CDR3 nucleotide sequence: TGTGCCAGCAGCGCCGACATCGGAGGCTACACCTTC.

The chain couples TRBV28 to TRBJ2-5; 12 bases map to TRBD2. The V segment lost 5 bases and the J segment 5 bases; nucleotides outside the gene matches: 12. The length of the CDR3 is 17 residues. Per germline, CDR1 MDHEN and CDR2 SYDVKM. CDR3 residues: CASSPRASGRAGETQYF. The CDR3 nucleotides are TGTGCCAGCAGTCCAAGGGCTAGCGGGAGGGCCGGCGAGACCCAGTACTTC.

This clone was counted between two and nine times. This sequence joins TRBV5-4 and TRBJ2-7, with 10 bases lining up with TRBD1. The CDR3 contains 14 residues. V trimming: 6 bases; J trimming: 2 bases; junction bases outside the gene matches: 5. The germline V gene encodes CDR1 SGHNT and CDR2 YYREEE (reference sequence). As DNA, the CDR3 is TGTGCCAGCACCCCGGGACAGGGGCCCTACGAGCAGTACTTC. Translation: CASTPGQGPYEQYF.

The rearrangement joins TRBV7-9 to TRBJ1-2; 8 nucleotides agree with TRBD1. Trimming removed 5 bases from V and 8 bases from J; junction bases left unmatched: 4. Germline V lookup: CDR1 SEHNR, CDR2 FQNEAQ (reference sequence). The CDR3 is made up of 12 amino acids. Here the CDR3 reads CASSAQGDGYTF. As DNA, the CDR3 is TGTGCCAGCAGCGCACAGGGGGACGGCTACACCTTC. Supplemented by reference TRBV7-9 and TRBJ1-2, the full variable domain reads DTGVSQNPRHKITKRGQNVTFRCDPISEHNRLYWYRQTLGQGPEFLTYFQNEAQLEKSRLLSDRFSAERPKGSFSTLEIQRTEQGDSAMYLCASSAQGDGYTFGSGTRLTVV.

The chain joins TRBV19 to TRBJ2-7, with 9 nucleotides matching TRBD1. Trimming removed 1 base from V and 4 bases from J; junction bases left unmatched: 2. The germline gives CDR1 LNHDA, CDR2 SQIVND (reference sequence). The CDR3 is 14 residues long. The CDR3 nucleotides are TGTGCCAGTAGTATAGCGACAGGGGGATACGAGCAGTACTTC. Amino acid sequence: CASSIATGGYEQYF.

This clone was recorded only once. The J gene is TRBJ1-5, the V gene TRBV5-1, with D uncertain. The germline V gene has CDR1 SGHRS and CDR2 YFSETQ. The V gene lost 3 bases and the J gene lost 6 bases, with 4 bases spanning the gap. CDR3 size: 11 residues. The chain's CDR3 is CASSYSQPQHF. The DNA of the CDR3 is TGCGCCAGCAGCTACAGTCAGCCCCAGCATTTT.

The J gene is TRBJ1-2, the V gene TRBV6-5; D call uncertain. The V end lost 5 bases, the J end lost 3 bases, and 16 bases lay between the germline ends. CDR1 is MNHEY, CDR2 SVGAGI, per germline. The CDR3 spans 15 residues. CDR3 sequence (DNA): TGTGCCAGCAGTCACACTGTGAGGGCCCACTATGGCTACACCTTC. Its protein product is CASSHTVRAHYGYTF.

The chain joins TRBV6-5 to TRBJ2-7; 7 bases line up with TRBD1. The trim removed 2 bases at V and 6 bases at J, leaving 7 bases unmatched. Germline values: CDR1 MNHEY, CDR2 SVGAGI. CDR3 length equals 14 residues. The CDR3 reads CASSYAADRAEQYF. The CDR3 DNA reads TGTGCCAGCAGTTACGCCGCCGACAGGGCCGAGCAGTACTTC.

The chain combines TRBV2 with TRBJ1-1; 7 nucleotides line up with TRBD1. The CDR3 sequence is 13 residues long. The germline V gene has CDR1 SNHLY and CDR2 FYNNEI. V shed 6 bases and J 2 bases; nucleotides not matched to a gene: 3. This chain's CDR3 is CASRGQLNTEAFF. The CDR3 coding sequence is TGTGCCAGCAGGGGACAGCTAAACACTGAAGCTTTCTTT.

The V and J genes are TRBV5-1 and TRBJ2-2, with 10 bases identical to TRBD1. CDR1 is SGHRS, CDR2 YFSETQ, per germline. V dropped 4 bases and J dropped 7; count of bases not matched to a gene: 16. The CDR3 runs 18 residues. CDR3 coding DNA: TGCGCCAGCAGCCTAAGTCCCGGGACAGGGGAGGACGGCGGGGAGCTGTTTTTT. Translated, it gives CASSLSPGTGEDGGELFF.

CDR3 sequence (DNA): TGTGCTAGTGGTTTGGTCGAGGGGGATTACACTGAAGCTTTCTTT. This gives the protein CASGLVEGDYTEAFF. The chain employs TRBV12-5 and TRBJ1-1; D perhaps matches TRBD1 (6 bases). Germline values: CDR1 LGHNT, CDR2 FRNRAP. This CDR3 is built from 15 residues. V was clipped by 0 bases and J by 3 bases, with 11 bases between them.

The CDR3, as DNA: TGTGCCAGCAGTTATAGGGGGACAACGAGGGTCTATGAGCAGTTCTTC. Protein product: CASSYRGTTRVYEQFF. This chain uses TRBV6-5 with TRBJ2-1; possibly TRBD1 for D (6 bases). Trimming pared 3 bases from V and 8 bases from J, leaving 20 bases between. The CDR3 extends over 16 amino acids. The germline V gene encodes CDR1 MNHEY and CDR2 SVGAGI.

The V call is TRBV21-1, the J call TRBJ2-4; the D call TRBD1 from the table was never checked on the DNA. TRBV21-1 counts as a pseudogene. This CDR3 has 13 amino acids. CDR3 sequence: CASSTRAKNIQYF. Written as DNA, the CDR3 is TGTGCCAGCAGCACCAGGGCCAAAAACATTCAGTACTTC.

The chain employs TRBV6-4 and TRBJ1-2; the match to TRBD1 covers 12 bases. CDR3 length: 16 residues. Germline loops: CDR1 MRHNA, CDR2 SNTAGT. Germline trimming cut 1 base from V and 6 bases from J; bases unmatched to any gene: 6. The CDR3 bases are TGTGCCAGCAGTGACTGGGGGACAGGGGGCTTCAATGGCTACACCTTC. Translation gives CASSDWGTGGFNGYTF.

The rearrangement links TRBV7-9 to TRBJ1-6, with a possible D match to TRBD1 (6 bases). Trimming removed 5 bases from V and 5 bases from J, with 10 bases in between. This CDR3 spans 14 amino acids. Germline V CDR1 and CDR2: SEHNR, FQNEAQ (reference sequence). CDR3: CASSPRTDNSPLHF. CDR3 DNA: TGTGCCAGCAGCCCCCGGACAGATAATTCACCCCTCCACTTT.